The 6 T cell receptor beta chains listed next were all sequenced from one sample in a study of CD8 T cells in ankylosing spondylitis. From the 5' RACE reads, TCRdb called clonotypes with MiXCR, one entry per CDR3 protein. The sample lists over 200,000 distinct CDR3 sequences; 8% to 11% were seen once. Sample: blood, either unsorted or a sorted T cell fraction (not recorded which). All receptors come from a male donor with ankylosing spondylitis or in good health (not recorded which).

This rearrangement joins TRBV9 to TRBJ1-1; D remains unclear. The CDR3 runs 13 residues. The germline V gene has CDR1 SGDLS and CDR2 YYNGEE. V lost 4 bases, J lost 2 bases, and 9 bases lay in between. This chain's CDR3 is CASSSKPNTEAFF. CDR3 bases: TGTGCCAGCAGCTCCAAACCTAACACTGAAGCTTTCTTT.

The table lists this clonotype with many counts. The CDR3 region has the DNA TGCAGCGTTGAAATGGGGGGCGGCAATCAGCCCCAGCATTTT. This encodes CSVEMGGGNQPQHF. The chain has TRBV29-1 and TRBJ1-5, with D perhaps matching TRBD1 (6 bases). From germline, CDR1 is SQVTM and CDR2 ANQGSEA. This CDR3 has 14 amino acids. Trimming took off 2 bases at V and 2 bases at J, with 10 bases between the two ends.

With respect to this clonotype: A much larger clone differs by one base, so this may be a read error. The chain couples TRBV11-2 to TRBJ2-3; 9 nucleotides line up with TRBD2. CDR3 length equals 17 residues. Germline trimming cut 0 bases from V and 2 bases from J; bases unmatched to any gene: 6. Germline lookup yields CDR1 SGHAT and CDR2 FQNNGV. The CDR3 DNA reads TGTGCCAGCAGCTTAGAGGCTAGCGGGGCGTACACAGATACGCAGTATTTT. This sequence encodes CASSLEASGAYTDTQYF.

V gene TRBV20-1 combines with J gene TRBJ2-1; TRBD2 matches 8 bases. V lost 3 bases to trimming and J lost 6 bases; unmatched junction nucleotides: 7. Germline assignment: CDR1 DFQATT and CDR2 SNEGSKA (reference sequence). This CDR3 spans 14 amino acids. The CDR3, as DNA: TGCAGTGCTAGGGTGAGCGGGAGCCGCAATGAGCAGTTCTTC. It codes for CSARVSGSRNEQFF.

The rearrangement uses TRBV27 and TRBJ2-7; D may be TRBD1 or TRBD2 (5 bases each). Germline V gene lookup returns CDR1 MNHEY and CDR2 SMNVEV (reference sequence). The length of the CDR3 is 13 residues. V was trimmed by 2 bases and J by 5 bases, leaving 10 bases between them. The CDR3 loop reads CASSLRGEHEQYF. CDR3 nucleotide sequence: TGTGCCAGCAGTTTAAGAGGGGAGCACGAGCAGTACTTC.

The chain carries TRBV7-2 and TRBJ2-7; 13 bases line up with TRBD2. Germline values: CDR1 SGHTA, CDR2 FQGNSA. The CDR3 consists of 16 residues. Germline trimming cut 4 bases from V and 0 bases from J; bases unmatched to any gene: 3. The CDR3 sequence is CASSSGLAGSSYEQYF. In nucleotides, the CDR3 is TGTGCCAGCAGCTCGGGACTAGCGGGGAGCTCCTACGAGCAGTACTTC. The full variable domain, its missing parts supplied by reference TRBV7-2 and TRBJ2-7, is GAGVSQSPSNKVTEKGKDVELRCDPISGHTALYWYRQSLGQGLEFLIYFQGNSAPDKSGLPSDRFSAERTGGSVSTLTIQRTQQEDSAVYLCASSSGLAGSSYEQYFGPGTRLTVT.